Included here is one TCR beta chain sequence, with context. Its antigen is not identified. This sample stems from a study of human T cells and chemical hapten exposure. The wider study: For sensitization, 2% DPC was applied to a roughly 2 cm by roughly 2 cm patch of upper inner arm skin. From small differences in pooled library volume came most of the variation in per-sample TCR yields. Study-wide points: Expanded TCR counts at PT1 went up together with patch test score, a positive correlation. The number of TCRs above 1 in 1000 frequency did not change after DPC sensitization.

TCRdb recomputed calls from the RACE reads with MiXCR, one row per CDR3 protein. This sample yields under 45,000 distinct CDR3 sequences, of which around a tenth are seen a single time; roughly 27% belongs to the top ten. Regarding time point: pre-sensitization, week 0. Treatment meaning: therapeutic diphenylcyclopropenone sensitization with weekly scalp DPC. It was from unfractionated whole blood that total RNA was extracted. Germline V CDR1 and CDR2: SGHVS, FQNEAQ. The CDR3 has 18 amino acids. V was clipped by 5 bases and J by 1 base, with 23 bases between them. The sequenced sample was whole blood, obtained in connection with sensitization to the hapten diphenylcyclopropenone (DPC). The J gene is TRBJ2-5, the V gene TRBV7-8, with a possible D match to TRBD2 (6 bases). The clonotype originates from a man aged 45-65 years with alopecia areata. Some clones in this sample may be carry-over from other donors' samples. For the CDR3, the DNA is TGTGCCAGCAGCGCCAAGATGGCGGGACCTTTAACCCAAGAGACCCAGTACTTC. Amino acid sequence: CASSAKMAGPLTQETQYF.